Listed here are 21 T cell receptor beta chains from one sample, sequenced in a study of response to subunit inactivated influenza vaccine. Using its own MiXCR run on the RT-PCR reads, TCRdb lists one record per CDR3 protein. The table includes hundreds of thousands of distinct CDR3 sequences, roughly 22% detected once. Here the sequenced sample was PBMCs from blood, taken about 20 months after vaccination. Every receptor here comes from a man aged 50 to 75 who received an inactivated influenza vaccine.

This clonotype showed up many times. The chain uses TRBV12-3 or TRBV12-4 and TRBJ1-1; D gene unclear. V was cut by 5 bases and J by 1 base, with 17 bases left in between. This CDR3 is 16 amino acids long. The CDR3 protein is CASSPPGRLKNTEAFF. In DNA, the CDR3 is TGTGCCAGCAGTCCCCCCGGCAGGCTAAAGAACACTGAAGCTTTCTTT.

The V call is TRBV6-1, the J call TRBJ1-2; 7 bases are shared with TRBD1. Germline-derived CDR1 and CDR2 are MNHNS and SASEGT. The CDR3 length is 12 residues. The V segment lost 5 bases and the J segment 6 bases; nucleotides outside the gene matches: 3. The CDR3 DNA reads TGTGCCAGCAGTACAGGGGCCCATGGCTACACCTTC. It specifies CASSTGAHGYTF.

This clonotype turned up a few times. The genes are TRBV24-1 and TRBJ2-1, with 9 nucleotides matching TRBD2. The length of the CDR3 is 18 residues. Germline V gives CDR1 KGHDR, CDR2 SFDVKD. The junction had 19 bases not matched to a gene; V was cut back by 9 bases and J by 5 bases. The CDR3 region is CATGRGSGSPNLDNEQFF. CDR3 in DNA: TGTGCCACCGGTCGGGGTAGCGGGAGTCCGAATCTAGACAATGAGCAGTTCTTC.

The gene calls are TRBV20-1 and TRBJ1-5; a possible D gene is TRBD1 (5 bases). The CDR3 length is 14 residues. With 0 bases removed from V and 3 bases from J, the gap between germline ends came to 9 bases. The germline CDR1 and CDR2 sequences are DFQATT and SNEGSKA (reference sequence). CDR3 sequence reads: CSAREGRVNQPQHF. Here the CDR3 DNA reads TGCAGTGCTAGAGAGGGCAGGGTCAATCAGCCCCAGCATTTT.

V usage is TRBV6-2 or TRBV6-3 and J usage is TRBJ2-2, with no clear D. CDR1 and CDR2 from the germline V gene are MNHEY and SVGEGT. With 7 bases removed from V and 4 bases from J, the gap between germline ends came to 25 bases. This CDR3 has 18 amino acids. CDR3 sequence reads: CASNGPLGEFPSTGELFF. In DNA form, the CDR3 reads TGTGCCAGCAACGGACCCTTAGGAGAGTTTCCGAGCACCGGGGAGCTGTTTTTT.

V and J are TRBV6-5 and TRBJ2-2; D is uncertain. This CDR3 contains 11 residues. The germline V and J ends were trimmed by 8 bases and 3 bases, with 4 bases remaining between them. The germline CDR1 and CDR2 sequences are MNHEY and SVGAGI. CDR3 coding DNA: TGTGCCAGCTGGCACACCGGGGAGCTGTTTTTT. Amino acids: CASWHTGELFF.

The chain employs TRBV12-3 or TRBV12-4 and TRBJ1-1; no clear D gene. V was shortened by 3 bases and J by 3 bases, with 8 bases between the two germline ends. There are 13 residues in the CDR3. For the CDR3, the DNA is TGTGCCAGCAGTTTTCCCGGGTACACTGAAGCTTTCTTT. This translates into CASSFPGYTEAFF.

This chain connects TRBV10-3 to TRBJ2-7; the D gene is possibly TRBD1 (6 bases). CDR3 length: 12 residues. V lost 7 bases to trimming and J lost 4 bases, with 11 bases between them. Germline loops: CDR1 ENHRY, CDR2 SYGVKD. DNA of the CDR3: TGTGCCATCAACCAACAGGGTTACGAGCAGTACTTC. This sequence encodes CAINQQGYEQYF.

This clonotype appeared a few times. The rearrangement uses TRBV29-1 and TRBJ2-3, with 8 bases matching TRBD1. V dropped 8 bases and J dropped 5; count of bases not matched to a gene: 15. CDR3 length: 15 residues. The germline V gene has CDR1 SQVTM and CDR2 ANQGSEA. CDR3 bases: TGCAGCATCTGGTTCCCTGGACAGGGAGGAGATACGCAGTATTTT. This translates into CSIWFPGQGGDTQYF.

The chain has TRBV2 and TRBJ1-1; tentative D call: TRBD1 (6 bases). The V end was cut by 5 bases, the J end by 4 bases, with 14 bases between. CDR3 length: 14 residues. Per germline, CDR1 SNHLY and CDR2 FYNNEI. In nucleotides, the CDR3 is TGTGCCAGCAGTAGGACAGACATAGCCACTGAAGCTTTCTTT. Residues: CASSRTDIATEAFF.

The sample holds a few counts of this clonotype. The chain links TRBV19 to TRBJ1-2, with D perhaps matching TRBD1 (5 bases). V lost 6 bases to trimming and J lost 3 bases, with 14 bases between them. The CDR3 sequence is 14 residues long. Germline V gene data show CDR1 as LNHDA and CDR2 as SQIVND (reference sequence). The CDR3 loop reads CASRITGGDYGYTF. CDR3 nucleotide sequence: TGTGCCAGTAGGATCACAGGCGGAGACTATGGCTACACCTTC.

This clonotype was detected only a few times. V usage is TRBV12-3 or TRBV12-4 and J usage is TRBJ2-1; 13 bases map to TRBD2. The V gene end was trimmed by 6 bases and the J gene end by 0 bases; junction bases not matched to a gene: 5. This CDR3 region has 17 residues. CDR3: CASSGLAGVSSYNEQFF. CDR3 sequence (DNA): TGTGCCAGCAGCGGACTAGCGGGGGTGAGCTCCTACAATGAGCAGTTCTTC.

The table lists this clonotype with many counts. The CDR3 reads CASSGTGLGKTQYF. CDR3 nucleotide sequence: TGTGCCAGCAGCGGTACAGGGCTAGGGAAGACCCAGTACTTC. V usage is TRBV7-9 and J usage is TRBJ2-5; D possibly corresponds to TRBD1 (6 bases). Trimming left V 5 bases short and J 6 bases short, with 16 bases between. The CDR3 consists of 14 residues. From germline, CDR1 is SEHNR and CDR2 FQNEAQ (reference sequence).

This clonotype appeared many times. The gene calls are TRBV10-2 and TRBJ1-4; no firm D call. Germline V lookup: CDR1 WSHSY, CDR2 SAAADI. The CDR3 runs 15 residues. V lost 5 bases and J lost 2, with 12 bases in between. CDR3 bases: TGCGCCAGCAGTTCCCAAGGTGGGACTAATGAAAAACTGTTTTTT. This gives the protein CASSSQGGTNEKLFF.

This chain connects TRBV12-3 or TRBV12-4 to TRBJ1-2; D is unresolved. The CDR3 is 12 residues long. Trimming removed 6 bases from V and 6 bases from J, with 11 bases in between. DNA of the CDR3: TGTGCCAGCAGATTTGGGAAAGATGGCTACACCTTC. Its translation: CASRFGKDGYTF.

The chain recombines TRBV30 with TRBJ1-1; the D gene is possibly TRBD1 (5 bases). V lost 1 base, J lost 0 bases, and 6 bases lay in between. This CDR3 comprises 13 residues. The germline V gene has CDR1 GTSNPN and CDR2 SVGIG (reference sequence). The chain's CDR3 is CAWSGQLNTEAFF. The CDR3 nucleotides are TGTGCCTGGAGTGGACAGTTGAACACTGAAGCTTTCTTT. The full variable domain, with the rest looked up from reference TRBV30 and TRBJ1-1, is SQTIHQWPATLVQPVGSPLSLECTVEGTSNPNLYWYRQAAGRGLQLLFYSVGIGQISSEVPQNLSASRPQDRQFILSSKKLLLSDSGFYLCAWSGQLNTEAFFGQGTRLTVV.

V is TRBV29-1 and J is TRBJ2-5; D is perhaps TRBD1 or TRBD2 (5 bases each). CDR1 SQVTM and CDR2 ANQGSEA come from the germline V gene. Trimming took off 4 bases at V and 2 bases at J, with 11 bases between the two ends. The CDR3 is made up of 13 amino acids. CDR3 in amino acids: CSVGRETQETQYF. The CDR3 DNA sequence: TGCAGCGTTGGCAGGGAGACTCAAGAGACCCAGTACTTC. Based on the CDR3 plus reference TRBV29-1 and TRBJ2-5, the full variable domain is SAVISQKPSRDICQRGTSLTIQCQVDSQVTMMFWYRQQPGQSLTLIATANQGSEATYESGFVIDKFPISRPNLTFSTLTVSNMSPEDSSIYLCSVGRETQETQYFGPGTRLLVL.

This clonotype showed up just a few times. The chain employs TRBV12-3 or TRBV12-4 and TRBJ2-5; D is ambiguous. CDR3 size: 15 residues. The V end lost 4 bases, the J end lost 4 bases, and 16 bases lay between the germline ends. This chain's CDR3 is CASSSGRRKRETQYF. The CDR3 DNA reads as TGTGCCAGCAGTTCAGGACGTCGTAAGAGAGAGACCCAGTACTTC.

The sample holds many counts of this clonotype. The chain is built from TRBV29-1 and TRBJ1-2; 9 nucleotides agree with TRBD1. Germline V gene data show CDR1 as SQVTM and CDR2 as ANQGSEA. V was pared by 4 bases and J by 7 bases, with 10 bases of the junction left unmatched. This CDR3 is 14 amino acids long. CDR3: CSVVSPGQGSGYTF. The CDR3 region has the DNA TGCAGCGTTGTTTCCCCGGGACAGGGCTCTGGCTACACCTTC.

The CDR3 nucleotides are TGTGCCAGCAGCTTGTTGACATACCCTAGGAATGAGCAGTTCTTC. Residues: CASSLLTYPRNEQFF. The V and J genes are TRBV5-6 and TRBJ2-1, with D unresolved. Between the trimmed V and J ends, which lost 1 base and 7 bases, there was a span of 15 bases. Per germline, CDR1 SGHDT and CDR2 YYEEEE. There are 15 residues in the CDR3.

The chain has TRBV12-3 or TRBV12-4 and TRBJ2-1; tentatively, D is TRBD2 (5 bases). The CDR3 length is 14 residues. Trimming removed 5 bases from V and 5 bases from J, with 13 bases in between. CDR3 protein: CASSRISEDNEQFF. CDR3 sequence (DNA): TGTGCCAGCAGTCGAATTTCGGAGGACAATGAGCAGTTCTTC.